Listed below are T cell receptor beta chains from one sample, sequenced in a study of T cell changes during pregnancy in multiple sclerosis. The data were produced by immunoSEQ multiplex PCR, yet TCRdb's version contains in-frame clones alone and is incomplete. The sample lists tens of thousands of clones, more than 85% occurring once. The sample consisted of peripheral blood, taken before pregnancy. Source of these receptors: a female donor with multiple sclerosis, enrolled in a pregnancy study. CDR3s include the opening cysteine and the closing phenylalanine or tryptophan. The D gene is left open where the match is weak. Clone size, where shown, is once, few, many, or a class for clones that have expanded.

>.|.|TRBV6-1|TRBJ1-3
CASTETAWPGNTIYF
TGTGCCAGCACCGAGACAGCTTGGCCGGGAAACACCATATATTTT
>TRBD1|many|TRBV25-1|TRBJ1-2
CASSESGTGGIDGYTF
TGTGCCAGCAGTGAATCAGGGACAGGGGGAATCGATGGCTACACCTTC
>TRBD2|.|TRBV7-6|TRBJ2-2
CASSLQPGLENGELFF
TGTGCCAGCAGCCTCCAACCGGGACTAGAAAACGGGGAGCTGTTTTTT
>.|.|TRBV19|TRBJ2-3
CASSISGVADTQYF
TGTGCCAGTAGTATATCAGGGGTTGCAGATACGCAGTATTTT
>.|.|TRBV7-8|TRBJ2-7
CASSFLGRGGYEQYF
TGTGCCAGCAGCTTTTTGGGTCGGGGAGGCTACGAGCAGTACTTC
>.|.|TRBV5-1|TRBJ1-1
CASSLANGGMNTEAFF
TGCGCCAGCAGCTTGGCCAACGGCGGGATGAACACTGAAGCTTTCTTT
>TRBD2|many|TRBV7-9|TRBJ2-7
CASSESGRPGQYF
TGTGCCAGCAGCGAAAGCGGGAGGCCCGGGCAGTACTTC
>TRBD2|once|TRBV6-1|TRBJ2-1
CASSEATGLAGDEQFF
TGTGCCAGCAGTGAAGCGACGGGACTAGCGGGAGATGAGCAGTTCTTC
>.|.|TRBV10-2|TRBJ2-1
CASRDRLSRNNEQFF
TGCGCCAGCAGAGACAGGTTGAGTCGGAACAATGAGCAGTTCTTC
>.|.|TRBV5-1|TRBJ2-5
CASSFAGQETQYF
TGCGCCAGCAGCTTTGCGGGTCAAGAGACCCAGTACTTC
>.|.|TRBV9|TRBJ2-5
CASSVSPQGKETQYF
TGTGCCAGCAGCGTTTCTCCACAGGGCAAAGAGACCCAGTACTTC
>TRBD2|.|TRBV10-3|TRBJ2-7
CAIRGTSGRAEYEQYF
TGTGCCATCAGAGGGACTAGCGGGAGGGCCGAATACGAGCAGTACTTC
>TRBD1|.|TRBV19|TRBJ1-6
CASRDDSGTVLNSPLHF
TGTGCCAGTAGAGACGACTCCGGGACAGTTCTAAATTCACCCCTCCACTTT
>.|.|TRBV5-1|TRBJ1-1
CASSASSDFSEAFF
TGCGCCAGCAGCGCCTCTTCAGACTTTAGTGAAGCTTTCTTT
>TRBD2|once|TRBV27|TRBJ2-1
CASSLLAGVNEQFF
TGTGCCAGCAGTTTGCTAGCGGGAGTCAATGAGCAGTTCTTC
>.|once|TRBV6-5|TRBJ2-4
CASIPPRGNIQYF
TGTGCCAGCATACCCCCCCGGGGAAACATTCAGTACTTC
>.|.|TRBV6-4|TRBJ2-3
CASSREFADTQYF
TGTGCCAGCAGCCGGGAGTTCGCAGATACGCAGTATTTT
>TRBD2|.|TRBV15|TRBJ2-1
CATSSRTSTGPYNEQFF
TGTGCCACCAGCTCCCGGACTAGCACAGGTCCATACAATGAGCAGTTCTTC
>TRBD2|.|TRBV9|TRBJ2-5
CASSVKGLAGGQETQYF
TGTGCCAGCAGCGTAAAGGGACTAGCGGGGGGTCAAGAGACCCAGTACTTC
>.|.|TRBV18|TRBJ1-2
CASSLSSAWGYTF
TGTGCCAGCTCCCTCAGCAGCGCATGGGGCTACACCTTC
>TRBD1|.|TRBV7-3|TRBJ2-2
CASSLRGTGGNTGELFF
TGTGCCAGCAGCCTCAGAGGGACAGGGGGCAACACCGGGGAGCTGTTTTTT
>TRBD2|.|TRBV19|TRBJ2-1
CASSMGSSGNHEQFF
TGTGCCAGTAGTATGGGGTCTAGCGGGAACCATGAGCAGTTCTTC
>TRBD2|.|TRBV9|TRBJ2-3
CASSVRLAPDTQYF
TGTGCCAGCAGCGTACGACTAGCGCCAGATACGCAGTATTTT
>.|.|TRBV14|TRBJ2-7
CASSQELDSYEQYF
TGTGCCAGCAGCCAAGAATTAGATTCCTACGAGCAGTACTTC
>TRBD1|.|TRBV7-7|TRBJ2-5
CASSQGQVGTQYF
TGTGCCAGCAGCCAAGGACAGGTCGGGACCCAGTACTTC
>.|.|TRBV7-9|TRBJ2-1
CASSLTSNEQFF
TGTGCCAGCAGCTTAACATCTAATGAGCAGTTCTTC
>TRBD1|.|TRBV30|TRBJ2-3
CAMDRGGTDTQYF
TGTGCCATGGACAGGGGTGGCACAGATACGCAGTATTTT
>TRBD2|.|TRBV5-5|TRBJ2-7
CASSSIRTSGAYEQYF
TGTGCCAGCAGCTCAATCCGGACTAGCGGGGCCTACGAGCAGTACTTC
>TRBD2|.|TRBV27|TRBJ2-2
CASSPRTSGRTGELFF
TGTGCCAGCAGCCCCCGGACTAGCGGGAGGACCGGGGAGCTGTTTTTT
>.|.|TRBV7-9|TRBJ1-4
CASSPHGRDNEKLFF
TGTGCCAGCAGCCCCCATGGCAGGGATAATGAAAAACTGTTTTTT
>TRBD2|.|TRBV2|TRBJ2-3
CASSEALAGDEQDTQYF
TGTGCCAGCAGTGAAGCCCTAGCGGGGGATGAGCAAGATACGCAGTATTTT
>TRBD1|.|TRBV5-4|TRBJ1-6
CASSLFARGLSPLHF
TGTGCCAGCAGCTTATTCGCCAGGGGGCTTTCACCCCTCCACTTT
>TRBD1|.|TRBV5-8|TRBJ1-2
CASSGQGYGYTF
TGTGCCAGCAGCGGACAGGGTTATGGCTACACCTTC
>.|.|TRBV4-2|TRBJ2-3
CASNFRRGALGDTQYF
TGTGCCAGCAACTTCCGTCGGGGGGCTCTGGGAGATACGCAGTATTTT
>.|.|TRBV27|TRBJ2-3
CASSSANSITDTQYF
TGTGCCAGCAGTTCCGCGAACTCAATCACAGATACGCAGTATTTT
>TRBD1|.|TRBV27|TRBJ2-3
CASSSPRTGDTQYF
TGTGCCAGCAGTTCGCCCCGGACAGGGGATACGCAGTATTTT
>TRBD1|.|TRBV27|TRBJ1-1
CASSLSGVDRVGTEAFF
TGTGCCAGCAGTTTATCCGGAGTTGACAGGGTAGGGACTGAAGCTTTCTTT
>.|.|TRBV7-2|TRBJ2-5
CASSLQETQYF
TGTGCCAGCAGCCTACAAGAGACCCAGTACTTC
>.|few|TRBV6-7|TRBJ2-1
CASSYPEGGNEQFF
TGTGCCAGCAGTTACCCGGAAGGCGGCAATGAGCAGTTCTTC
>.|.|TRBV19|TRBJ1-1
CASGGSTEAFF
TGTGCCAGTGGAGGGAGCACTGAAGCTTTCTTT
>.|.|TRBV15|TRBJ2-2
CATSRDNRVGAGELFF
TGTGCCACCAGCAGAGATAACAGGGTCGGGGCCGGGGAGCTGTTTTTT
>TRBD1|.|TRBV6-5|TRBJ2-7
CASSRTGGSYEQYF
TGTGCCAGCAGTCGGACAGGGGGTTCCTACGAGCAGTACTTC
>TRBD1|.|TRBV5-4|TRBJ1-6
CASSLVRGSGNSPLHF
TGTGCCAGCAGCCTCGTCAGGGGGAGCGGGAATTCACCCCTCCACTTT
>TRBD1|.|TRBV19|TRBJ2-7
CASSNYRGRAAYEQYF
TGTGCCAGTAGTAACTACAGGGGCCGAGCCGCCTACGAGCAGTACTTC